The sequence of this TCR beta chain was determined in a study of Ad26.COV2.S vaccination and SARS-CoV-2 variants. The repertoire was sequenced with immunoSEQ multiplex PCR; TCRdb's copy has only in-frame clones and lacks some. Altogether around 340,000 clones are present, about 89% being singletons, with the ten largest covering approximately 5%. Documented treatment: roughly 19 received Ad26.COV2.S at low or high dose, single or two shots; roughly five received placebo; per-sample allocation not given. At day 63 after the first vaccine or placebo injection, samples were drawn. Germline CDR1 is SQVTM and CDR2 is ANQGSEA. V shed 5 bases and J shed 8 bases, with 9 bases lying between them. The length of the CDR3 is 10 residues.

This sample comprised peripheral blood, obtained in a trial of Ad26.COV2.S vaccine versus placebo. This chain joins TRBV29-1 and TRBJ1-2; maybe TRBD1 (6 bases). The TCR was taken from a person between 18 and 59 years old who received the Ad26.COV2.S COVID-19 vaccine or a placebo. CDR3 DNA sequence: TGCAGCGTTCACAGGGACGGCTACACCTTC. This encodes CSVHRDGYTF. Full variable domain (rest looked up from reference TRBV29-1 and TRBJ1-2): SAVISQKPSRDICQRGTSLTIQCQVDSQVTMMFWYRQQPGQSLTLIATANQGSEATYESGFVIDKFPISRPNLTFSTLTVSNMSPEDSSIYLCSVHRDGYTFGSGTRLTVV.